This TCR beta chain stems from a study of shared clonotypes between healthy human individuals. The study drew its donors from healthy HIV-negative adults without recent acute infections or vaccinations. There were only Caucasian adults among the donors, and all lived in Nashville, Tennessee. The CDR3 runs to 14 residues. The V end was cut by 6 bases, the J end by 0 bases, with 12 bases between. Germline V gives CDR1 SQVTM, CDR2 ANQGSEA. Original methodology: ImmunoSEQ gave junction-only sequences without quality scores, so filtering differed. The assay was immunoSEQ multiplex PCR, and TCRdb's table has in-frame clones only and misses some. V, J and clone size are those of that table, while D and trimming were read from the DNA. This table holds around 450,000 clones, roughly 77% found once.

Material for sequencing was PBMCs. The chain couples TRBV29-1 to TRBJ2-1, with D possibly TRBD2 on 6 matching bases. The source is a woman between 40 and 50 years old in good health. Some clones in this sample may be carry-over from other donors' samples. The CDR3 DNA is TGCAGCGTCTGTAGCGGATACTCCTACAATGAGCAGTTCTTC. Its translation is CSVCSGYSYNEQFF.